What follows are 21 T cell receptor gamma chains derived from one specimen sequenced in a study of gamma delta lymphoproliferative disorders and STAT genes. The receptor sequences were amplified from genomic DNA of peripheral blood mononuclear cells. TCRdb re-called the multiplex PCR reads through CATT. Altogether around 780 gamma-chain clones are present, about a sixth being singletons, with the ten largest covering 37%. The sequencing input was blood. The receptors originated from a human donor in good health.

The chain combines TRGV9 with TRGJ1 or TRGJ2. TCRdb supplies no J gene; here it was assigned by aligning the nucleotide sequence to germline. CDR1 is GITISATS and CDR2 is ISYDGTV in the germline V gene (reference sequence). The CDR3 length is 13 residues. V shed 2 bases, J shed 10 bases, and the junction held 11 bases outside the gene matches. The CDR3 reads CALWEENLLKKLF. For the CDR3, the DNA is TGTGCCTTGTGGGAGGAAAACTTATTAAAGAAACTCTTT.

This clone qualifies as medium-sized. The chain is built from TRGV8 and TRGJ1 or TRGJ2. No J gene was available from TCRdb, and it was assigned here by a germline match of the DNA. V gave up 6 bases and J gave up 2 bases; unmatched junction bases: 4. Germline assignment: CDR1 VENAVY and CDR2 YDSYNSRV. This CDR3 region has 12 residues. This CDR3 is CATWRYYYKKLF. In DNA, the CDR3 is TGTGCCACCTGGCGATATTATTATAAGAAACTCTTT.

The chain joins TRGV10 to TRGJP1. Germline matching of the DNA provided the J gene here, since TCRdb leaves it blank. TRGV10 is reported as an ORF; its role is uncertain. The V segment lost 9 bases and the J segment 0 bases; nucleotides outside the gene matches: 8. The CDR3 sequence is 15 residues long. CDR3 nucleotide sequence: TGTGCTGCGTGTCCTACTTATACCACTGGTTGGTTCAAGATATTT. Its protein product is CAACPTYTTGWFKIF.

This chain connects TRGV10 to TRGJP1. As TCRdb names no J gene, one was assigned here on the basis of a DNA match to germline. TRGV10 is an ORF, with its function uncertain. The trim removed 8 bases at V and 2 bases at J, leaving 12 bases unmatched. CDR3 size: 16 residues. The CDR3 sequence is CAAWDTGATTGWFKIF. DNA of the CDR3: TGTGCTGCGTGGGATACGGGGGCGACCACTGGTTGGTTCAAGATATTT.

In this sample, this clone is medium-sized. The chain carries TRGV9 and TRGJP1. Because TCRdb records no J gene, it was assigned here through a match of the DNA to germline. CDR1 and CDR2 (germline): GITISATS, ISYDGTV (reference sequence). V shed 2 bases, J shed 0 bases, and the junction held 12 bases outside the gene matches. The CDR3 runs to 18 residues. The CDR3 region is CALWEAALLNTTGWFKIF. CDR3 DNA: TGTGCCTTGTGGGAGGCCGCCCTTCTAAATACCACTGGTTGGTTCAAGATATTT.

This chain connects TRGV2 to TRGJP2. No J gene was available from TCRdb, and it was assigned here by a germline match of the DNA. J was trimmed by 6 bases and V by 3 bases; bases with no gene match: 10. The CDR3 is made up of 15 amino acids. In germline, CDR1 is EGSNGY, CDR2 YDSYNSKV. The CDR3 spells CATWDPPGGDWIKTF. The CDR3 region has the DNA TGTGCCACCTGGGACCCCCCAGGGGGTGATTGGATCAAGACGTTT.

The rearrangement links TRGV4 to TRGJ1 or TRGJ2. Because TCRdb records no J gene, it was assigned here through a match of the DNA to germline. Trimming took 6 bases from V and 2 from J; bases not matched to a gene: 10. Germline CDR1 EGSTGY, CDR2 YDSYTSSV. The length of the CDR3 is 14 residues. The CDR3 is CATWLDEDYYKKLF. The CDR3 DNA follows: TGTGCCACCTGGTTGGACGAGGATTATTATAAGAAACTCTTT.

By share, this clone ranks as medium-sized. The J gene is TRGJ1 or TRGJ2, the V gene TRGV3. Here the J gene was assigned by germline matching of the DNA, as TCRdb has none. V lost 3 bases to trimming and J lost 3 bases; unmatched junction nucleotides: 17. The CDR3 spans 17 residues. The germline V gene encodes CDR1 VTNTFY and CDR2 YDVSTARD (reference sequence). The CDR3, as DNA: TGTGCCACCTGGGACCGGGCTTCCCCAGCAATTTATTATAAGAAACTCTTT. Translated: CATWDRASPAIYYKKLF.

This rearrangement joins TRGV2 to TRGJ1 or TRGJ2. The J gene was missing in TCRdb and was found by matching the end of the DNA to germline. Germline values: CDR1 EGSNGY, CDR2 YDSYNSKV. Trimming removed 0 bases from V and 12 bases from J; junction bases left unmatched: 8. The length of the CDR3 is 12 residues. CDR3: CATWDGHLGKLF. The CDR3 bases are TGTGCCACCTGGGACGGGCACTTGGGGAAACTCTTT.

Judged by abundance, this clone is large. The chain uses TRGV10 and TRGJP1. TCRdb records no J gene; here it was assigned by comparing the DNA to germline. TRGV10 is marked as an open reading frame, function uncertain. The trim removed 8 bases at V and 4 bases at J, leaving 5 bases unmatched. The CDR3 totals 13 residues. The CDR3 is CAAWEYTGWFKIF. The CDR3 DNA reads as TGTGCTGCGTGGGAGTACACTGGTTGGTTCAAGATATTT.

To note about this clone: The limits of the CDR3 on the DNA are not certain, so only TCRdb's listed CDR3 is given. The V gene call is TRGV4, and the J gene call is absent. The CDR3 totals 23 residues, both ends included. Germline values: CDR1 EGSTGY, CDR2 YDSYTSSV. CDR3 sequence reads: CAILLKMTLESITVPPGNYKKLF.

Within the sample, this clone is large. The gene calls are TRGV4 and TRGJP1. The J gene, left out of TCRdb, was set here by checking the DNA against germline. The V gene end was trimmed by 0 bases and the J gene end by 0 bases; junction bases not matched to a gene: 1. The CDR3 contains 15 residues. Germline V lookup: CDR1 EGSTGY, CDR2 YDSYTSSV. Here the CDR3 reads CATWDGNTTGWFKIF. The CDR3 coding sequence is TGTGCCACCTGGGATGGGAATACCACTGGTTGGTTCAAGATATTT.

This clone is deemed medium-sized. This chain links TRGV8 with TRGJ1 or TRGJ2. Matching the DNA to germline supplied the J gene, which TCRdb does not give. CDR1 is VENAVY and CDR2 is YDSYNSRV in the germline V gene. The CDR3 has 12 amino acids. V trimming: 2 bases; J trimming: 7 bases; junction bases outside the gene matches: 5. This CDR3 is CATWDNRYKKLF. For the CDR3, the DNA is TGTGCCACCTGGGATAATCGGTATAAGAAACTCTTT.

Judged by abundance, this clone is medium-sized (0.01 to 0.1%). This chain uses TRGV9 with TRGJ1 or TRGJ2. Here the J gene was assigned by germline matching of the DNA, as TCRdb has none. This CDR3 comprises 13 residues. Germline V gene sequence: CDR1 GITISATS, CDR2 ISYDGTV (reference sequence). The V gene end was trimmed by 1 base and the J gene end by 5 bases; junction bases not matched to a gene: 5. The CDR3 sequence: CALWEVLNYKKLF. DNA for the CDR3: TGTGCCTTGTGGGAGGTACTTAATTATAAGAAACTCTTT.

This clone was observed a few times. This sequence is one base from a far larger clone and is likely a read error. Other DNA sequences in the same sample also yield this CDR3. The CDR3, as DNA: TGTGCTACCTGGGACAGGCTGGTCACTGGTTGGTTCAAGATATTT. This sequence encodes CATWDRLVTGWFKIF. The chain carries TRGV3 and TRGJP1. Assignment of the J gene here rests on matching the DNA to germline, because TCRdb gives none. Germline values: CDR1 VTNTFY, CDR2 YDVSTARD (reference sequence). The CDR3 loop spans 15 amino acids.

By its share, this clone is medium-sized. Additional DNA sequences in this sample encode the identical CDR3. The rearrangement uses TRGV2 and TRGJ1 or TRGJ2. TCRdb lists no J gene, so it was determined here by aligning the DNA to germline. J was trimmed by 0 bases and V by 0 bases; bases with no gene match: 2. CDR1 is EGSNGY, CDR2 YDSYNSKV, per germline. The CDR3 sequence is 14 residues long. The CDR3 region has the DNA TGTGCCACCTGGGACGGGTTGAATTATTATAAGAAACTCTTT. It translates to CATWDGLNYYKKLF.

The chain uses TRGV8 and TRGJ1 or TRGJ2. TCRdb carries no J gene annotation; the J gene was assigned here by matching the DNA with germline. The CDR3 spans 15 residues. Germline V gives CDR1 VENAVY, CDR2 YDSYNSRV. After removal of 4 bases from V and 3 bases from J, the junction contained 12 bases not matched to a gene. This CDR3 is CATWEPKGPYYKKLF. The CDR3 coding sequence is TGTGCCACCTGGGAGCCCAAGGGGCCTTATTATAAGAAACTCTTT.

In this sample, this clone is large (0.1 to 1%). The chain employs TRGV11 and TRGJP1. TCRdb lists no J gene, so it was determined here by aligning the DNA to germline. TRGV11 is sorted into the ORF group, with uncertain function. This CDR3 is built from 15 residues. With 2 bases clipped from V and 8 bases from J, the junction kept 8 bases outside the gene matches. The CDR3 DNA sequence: TGTGCCTGCTGGATTAGGCCGCGGTCCGGTTGGTTCAAGATATTT. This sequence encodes CACWIRPRSGWFKIF.

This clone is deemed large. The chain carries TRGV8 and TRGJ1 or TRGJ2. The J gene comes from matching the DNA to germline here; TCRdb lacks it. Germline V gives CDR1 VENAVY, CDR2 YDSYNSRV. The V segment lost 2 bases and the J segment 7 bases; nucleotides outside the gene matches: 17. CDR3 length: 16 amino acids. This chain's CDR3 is CATWDIAVNTYYKKLF. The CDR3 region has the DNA TGTGCCACCTGGGATATAGCAGTGAACACGTACTATAAGAAACTCTTT.

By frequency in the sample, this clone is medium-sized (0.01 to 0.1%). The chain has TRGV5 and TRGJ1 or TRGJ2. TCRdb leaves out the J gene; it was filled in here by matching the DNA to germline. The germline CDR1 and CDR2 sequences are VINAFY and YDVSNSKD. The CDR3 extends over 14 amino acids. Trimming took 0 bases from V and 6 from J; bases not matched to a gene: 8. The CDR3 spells CATWDRPGLYKKLF. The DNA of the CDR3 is TGTGCCACCTGGGACAGGCCGGGCCTTTATAAGAAACTCTTT.

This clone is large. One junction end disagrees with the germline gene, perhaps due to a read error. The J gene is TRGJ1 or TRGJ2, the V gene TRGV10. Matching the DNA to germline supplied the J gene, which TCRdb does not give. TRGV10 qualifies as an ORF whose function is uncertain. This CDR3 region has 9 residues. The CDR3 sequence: CAGAYEKLF. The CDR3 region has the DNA TGTGCTGGCGCTTATGAGAAACTCTTT.